Listed here is a single TCR beta chain. The data were obtained in a study of technical replicates of blood from a handful of donors. Germline V gives CDR1 SGDLS, CDR2 YYNGEE. This CDR3 is built from 14 residues. Trimming cost V 4 bases and J 3 bases; bases outside gene matches: 5. This table comes from immunoSEQ multiplex PCR, and its TCRdb copy is limited to in-frame clones, with some not included. The sample holds more than 70,000 clones; under 95% are singletons and the top ten take 0.27%. The gene calls are TRBV9 and TRBJ2-7; 9 bases agree with TRBD1. This sequence was found in a human donor in good health. Sequencing input: T cells isolated from PBMCs. The CDR3 DNA is TGTGCCAGCAGCAAAACAGGGGGCCTCTACGAGCAGTACTTC. This encodes CASSKTGGLYEQYF.